A single sample is the source of the 13 T cell receptor beta chains below, sequenced in a study of T cell responses to AZD1222 COVID-19 vaccine. Sequenced by immunoSEQ multiplex PCR; TCRdb stores in-frame clones only, minus some. The table lists 150,000 or so clones, 90% of them singletons. The input for sequencing was peripheral blood, taken on day 0 of AZD1222 vaccination. The source is an adult in good health.

The chain is built from TRBV24-1 and TRBJ1-2; a possible D gene is TRBD1 (5 bases). CDR3 length: 12 amino acids. The V end lost 5 bases, the J end lost 7 bases, and 10 bases lay between the germline ends. Looked up from germline, CDR1 is KGHDR and CDR2 is SFDVKD. The CDR3 is CATSGWGRGYTF. Here the CDR3 DNA reads TGTGCCACCAGTGGGTGGGGACGTGGCTACACCTTC.

The chain joins TRBV7-6 to TRBJ2-7; TRBD1 matches at 12 bases. Trimming cost V 3 bases and J 1 base; bases outside gene matches: 4. The CDR3 is made up of 16 amino acids. Germline CDR1 reads SGHVS; CDR2 reads FNYEAQ. The chain's CDR3 is CASSFGTGGGSYEQYF. DNA of the CDR3: TGTGCCAGCAGCTTTGGGACAGGGGGCGGTTCCTACGAGCAGTACTTC.

This chain joins TRBV5-6 and TRBJ1-5, with D unclear. The V end was cut by 1 base, the J end by 2 bases, with 10 bases between. Germline V CDR1 and CDR2: SGHDT, YYEEEE. This CDR3 region has 15 residues. The CDR3, as DNA: TGTGCCAGCAGCTTGCGTATGGCGGGCAATCAGCCCCAGCATTTT. It is translated as CASSLRMAGNQPQHF.

This chain joins TRBV7-3 and TRBJ2-2, with D uncertain. The V end lost 5 bases, the J end lost 1 base, and 11 bases lay between the germline ends. From germline, CDR1 is SGHTA and CDR2 FQGTGA. The CDR3 is 15 residues long. CDR3 DNA sequence: TGTGCCAGCAGCGAAACACGGCAGAACACCGGGGAGCTGTTTTTT. Protein sequence: CASSETRQNTGELFF.

V is TRBV28 and J is TRBJ2-7; TRBD1 matches at 9 bases. Germline CDR1 is MDHEN and CDR2 is SYDVKM. There are 14 residues in the CDR3. V was pared by 6 bases and J by 1 base, with 4 bases of the junction left unmatched. Written as DNA, the CDR3 is TGTGCCAGCAGATTACAGGGGGCTTCCTACGAGCAGTACTTC. It is translated as CASRLQGASYEQYF.

The rearrangement joins TRBV5-4 to TRBJ1-1; 8 positions match TRBD1. V was pared by 5 bases and J by 8 bases, with 8 bases of the junction left unmatched. This CDR3 region has 13 residues. Germline V lookup: CDR1 SGHNT, CDR2 YYREEE (reference sequence). The CDR3 nucleotides are TGTGCCAGCAGGACAGGGGACCCGGGGGAAGCTTTCTTT. It translates to CASRTGDPGEAFF.

The rearrangement links TRBV28 to TRBJ2-1, with 8 nucleotides matching TRBD2. The germline gives CDR1 MDHEN, CDR2 SYDVKM. The CDR3 runs 14 residues. With V trimmed by 8 bases and J by 8 bases, 11 bases remained unmatched. CDR3 nucleotide sequence: TGTGCCAGCCGAACGGGGGGGCCTGTGGATGAGCAGTTCTTC. Residues: CASRTGGPVDEQFF.

This rearrangement joins TRBV11-3 to TRBJ2-2; tentative D call: TRBD2 (5 bases). Germline V gene lookup returns CDR1 SGHNT and CDR2 YENEEA. This CDR3 region has 15 residues. Trimming shortened V by 3 bases and J by 7 bases, and 15 bases separated the two germline ends. The CDR3 here is CASSLDDWGVGELFF. CDR3 DNA: TGTGCCAGCAGCTTGGACGATTGGGGAGTCGGGGAGCTGTTTTTT. The whole variable domain, filled in from reference TRBV11-3 and TRBJ2-2, reads EAGVVQSPRYKIIEKKQPVAFWCNPISGHNTLYWYLQNLGQGPELLIRYENEEAVDDSQLPKDRFSAERLKGVDSTLKIQPAELGDSAVYLCASSLDDWGVGELFFGEGSRLTVL.

The chain joins TRBV7-9 to TRBJ2-4; 8 bases align to TRBD1. The CDR3 has 16 residues. CDR1 is SEHNR and CDR2 is FQNEAQ in the germline V gene (reference sequence). The V segment lost 5 bases and the J segment 2 bases; nucleotides outside the gene matches: 8. The CDR3 DNA reads TGTGCCAGCAGCGCGACAGGGGCAAGATCCAAAAACATTCAGTACTTC. Translating gives CASSATGARSKNIQYF.

This chain joins TRBV9 and TRBJ2-5, with 9 bases fitting TRBD2. Trimming cost V 1 base and J 0 bases; bases outside gene matches: 22. The germline gives CDR1 SGDLS, CDR2 YYNGEE. This CDR3 is built from 22 residues. In DNA form, the CDR3 reads TGTGCCAGCAGCGTATACCCTCTGGGTAGCGGGGGCGGGGTTGGGAACCAAGAGACCCAGTACTTC. Encoded protein: CASSVYPLGSGGGVGNQETQYF.

The chain has TRBV7-2 and TRBJ2-1; D gene ambiguous. Trimming shortened V by 1 base and J by 5 bases, and 6 bases separated the two germline ends. From germline, CDR1 is SGHTA and CDR2 FQGNSA. The CDR3 has 13 residues. This CDR3 is CASSLGRDNEQFF. CDR3 nucleotides: TGTGCCAGCAGCTTAGGACGCGACAATGAGCAGTTCTTC.

This sequence joins TRBV18 and TRBJ2-7; a weak D match, TRBD1 (5 bases). CDR3 length equals 15 residues. The germline gives CDR1 KGHSH, CDR2 LQKENI. V lost 2 bases and J 1 base, leaving 12 bases between the germline ends. The CDR3 protein is CASSPGQGKSYEQYF. CDR3 in DNA: TGTGCCAGCTCACCAGGGCAGGGAAAATCCTACGAGCAGTACTTC. The whole variable domain, filled in from reference TRBV18 and TRBJ2-7, reads NAGVMQNPRHLVRRRGQEARLRCSPMKGHSHVYWYRQLPEEGLKFMVYLQKENIIDESGMPKERFSAEFPKEGPSILRIQQVVRGDSAAYFCASSPGQGKSYEQYFGPGTRLTVT.

V gene TRBV5-1 combines with J gene TRBJ2-1, with D possibly called TRBD1 or TRBD2 (5 bases each). Germline-derived CDR1 and CDR2 are SGHRS and YFSETQ. The CDR3 is made up of 15 amino acids. Trimming took 9 bases from V and 8 from J, leaving 24 bases between them. The CDR3 is CATTVRGGPTDEQFF. The CDR3 DNA sequence: TGCGCCACCACCGTTCGTGGGGGTCCTACCGATGAGCAGTTCTTC.